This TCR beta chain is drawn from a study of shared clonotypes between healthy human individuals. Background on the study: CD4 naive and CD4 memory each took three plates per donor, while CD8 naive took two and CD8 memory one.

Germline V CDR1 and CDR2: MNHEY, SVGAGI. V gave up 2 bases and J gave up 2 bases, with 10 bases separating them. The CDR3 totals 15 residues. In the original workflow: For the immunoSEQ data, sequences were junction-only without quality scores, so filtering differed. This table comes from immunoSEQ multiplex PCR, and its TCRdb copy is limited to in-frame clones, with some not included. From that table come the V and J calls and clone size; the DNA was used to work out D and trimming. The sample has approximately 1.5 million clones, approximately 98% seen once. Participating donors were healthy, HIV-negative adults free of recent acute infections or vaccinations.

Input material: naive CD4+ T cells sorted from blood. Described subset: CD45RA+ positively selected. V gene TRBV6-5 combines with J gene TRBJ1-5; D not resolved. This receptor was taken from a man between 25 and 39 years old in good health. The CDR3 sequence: CASSYDSRGNQPQHF. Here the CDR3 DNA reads TGTGCCAGCAGTTACGATTCACGCGGCAATCAGCCCCAGCATTTT.